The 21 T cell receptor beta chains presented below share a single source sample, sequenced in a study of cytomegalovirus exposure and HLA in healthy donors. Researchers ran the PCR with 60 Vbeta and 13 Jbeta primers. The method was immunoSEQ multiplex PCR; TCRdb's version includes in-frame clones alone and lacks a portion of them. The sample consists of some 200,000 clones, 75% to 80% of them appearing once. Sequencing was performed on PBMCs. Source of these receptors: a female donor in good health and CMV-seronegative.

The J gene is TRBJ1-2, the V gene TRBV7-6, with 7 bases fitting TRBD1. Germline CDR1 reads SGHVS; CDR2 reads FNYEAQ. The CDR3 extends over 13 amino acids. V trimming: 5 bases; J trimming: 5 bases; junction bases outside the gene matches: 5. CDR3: CASSPRQGYGYTF. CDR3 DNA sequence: TGTGCCAGCAGCCCGCGACAGGGATATGGCTACACCTTC.

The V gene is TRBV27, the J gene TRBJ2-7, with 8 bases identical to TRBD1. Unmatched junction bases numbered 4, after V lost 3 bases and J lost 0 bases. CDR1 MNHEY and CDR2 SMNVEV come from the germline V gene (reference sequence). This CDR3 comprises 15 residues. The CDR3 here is CASSLRQGSSYEQYF. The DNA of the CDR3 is TGTGCCAGCAGTTTGAGACAGGGGAGCTCCTACGAGCAGTACTTC.

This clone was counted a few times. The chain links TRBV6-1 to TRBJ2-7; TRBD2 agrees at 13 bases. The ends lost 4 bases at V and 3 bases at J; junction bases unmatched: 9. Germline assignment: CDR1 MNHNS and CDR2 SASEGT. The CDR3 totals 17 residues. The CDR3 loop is CASSGTSGGWDIYEQYF. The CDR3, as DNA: TGTGCCAGCAGTGGGACTAGCGGGGGCTGGGACATCTACGAGCAGTACTTC.

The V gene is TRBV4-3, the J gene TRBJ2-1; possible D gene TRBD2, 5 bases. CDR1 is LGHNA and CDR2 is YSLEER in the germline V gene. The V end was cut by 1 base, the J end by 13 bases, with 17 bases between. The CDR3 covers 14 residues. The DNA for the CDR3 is TGCGCCAGCAGCCAAGTTCTAGCCCCAAACGAACAGTTCTTC. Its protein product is CASSQVLAPNEQFF.

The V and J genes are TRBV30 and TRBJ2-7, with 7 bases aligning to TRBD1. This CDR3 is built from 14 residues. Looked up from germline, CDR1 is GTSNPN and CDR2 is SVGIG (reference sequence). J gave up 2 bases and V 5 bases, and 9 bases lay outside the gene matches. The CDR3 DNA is TGTGCCTGGCGCCGGGACAGCTCCACCTACGAGCAGTACTTC. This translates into CAWRRDSSTYEQYF. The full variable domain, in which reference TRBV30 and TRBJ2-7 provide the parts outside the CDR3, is SQTIHQWPATLVQPVGSPLSLECTVEGTSNPNLYWYRQAAGRGLQLLFYSVGIGQISSEVPQNLSASRPQDRQFILSSKKLLLSDSGFYLCAWRRDSSTYEQYFGPGTRLTVT.

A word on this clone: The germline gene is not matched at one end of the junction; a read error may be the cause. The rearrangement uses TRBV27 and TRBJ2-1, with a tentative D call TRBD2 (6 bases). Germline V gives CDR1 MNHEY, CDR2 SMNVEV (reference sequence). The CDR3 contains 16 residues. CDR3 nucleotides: TGTGCCAGCACCTTCCTTGGCGGGGCTTCCTACAATAAGCAGTTCTTC. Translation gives CASTFLGGASYNKQFF.

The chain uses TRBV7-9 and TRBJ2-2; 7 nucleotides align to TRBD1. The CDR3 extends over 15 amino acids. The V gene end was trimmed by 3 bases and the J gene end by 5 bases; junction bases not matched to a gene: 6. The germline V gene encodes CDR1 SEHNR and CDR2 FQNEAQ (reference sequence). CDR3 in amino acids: CASSFGQVLTGELFF. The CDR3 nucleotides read TGTGCCAGCAGCTTCGGACAGGTTTTGACCGGGGAGCTGTTTTTT.

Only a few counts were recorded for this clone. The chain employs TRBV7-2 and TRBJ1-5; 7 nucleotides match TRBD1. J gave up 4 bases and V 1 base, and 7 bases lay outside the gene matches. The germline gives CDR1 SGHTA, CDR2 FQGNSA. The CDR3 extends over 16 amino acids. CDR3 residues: CASSLGGTASNQPQHF. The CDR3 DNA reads TGTGCCAGCAGCTTAGGAGGGACAGCATCTAATCAGCCCCAGCATTTT. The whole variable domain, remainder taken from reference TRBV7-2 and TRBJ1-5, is GAGVSQSPSNKVTEKGKDVELRCDPISGHTALYWYRQSLGQGLEFLIYFQGNSAPDKSGLPSDRFSAERTGGSVSTLTIQRTQQEDSAVYLCASSLGGTASNQPQHFGDGTRLSIL.

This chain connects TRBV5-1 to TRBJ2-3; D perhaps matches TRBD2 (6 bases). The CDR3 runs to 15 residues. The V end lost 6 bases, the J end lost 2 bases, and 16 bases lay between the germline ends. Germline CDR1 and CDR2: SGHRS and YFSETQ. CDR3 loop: CASMPRESVTDTQYF. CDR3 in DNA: TGCGCCAGCATGCCCCGGGAGTCGGTCACAGATACGCAGTATTTT.

The CDR3 reads CASSFQAGGRLQETQYF. The CDR3 bases are TGTGCCAGCAGTTTTCAGGCGGGAGGACGGCTACAAGAGACCCAGTACTTC. The V call is TRBV28, the J call TRBJ2-5; TRBD2 matches at 8 bases. The junction had 11 bases not matched to a gene; V was cut back by 3 bases and J by 2 bases. The CDR3 runs to 17 residues. Germline V gene lookup returns CDR1 MDHEN and CDR2 SYDVKM.

The CDR3 coding sequence is TGTGCCAGCATTCTGGGGGACAGGGGGAAGAACACTGAAGCTTTCTTT. Its translation is CASILGDRGKNTEAFF. The gene calls are TRBV2 and TRBJ1-1; TRBD1 matches at 11 bases. The CDR3 covers 16 residues. V gave up 7 bases and J gave up 1 base; unmatched junction bases: 8. Germline V CDR1 and CDR2: SNHLY, FYNNEI.

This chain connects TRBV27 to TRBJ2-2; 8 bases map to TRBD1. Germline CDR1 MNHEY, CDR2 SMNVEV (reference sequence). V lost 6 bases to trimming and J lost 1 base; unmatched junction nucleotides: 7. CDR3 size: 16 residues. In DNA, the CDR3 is TGTGCCAGCAGGGGACAGGTCCTAGAGAACACCGGGGAGCTGTTTTTT. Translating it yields CASRGQVLENTGELFF.

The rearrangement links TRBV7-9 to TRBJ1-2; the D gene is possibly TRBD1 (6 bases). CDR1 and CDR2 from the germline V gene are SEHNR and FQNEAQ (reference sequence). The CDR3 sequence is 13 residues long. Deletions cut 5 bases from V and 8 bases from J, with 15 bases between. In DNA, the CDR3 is TGTGCCAGCAGCGCTACAGGGATGCGGGGCTACACCTTC. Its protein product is CASSATGMRGYTF.

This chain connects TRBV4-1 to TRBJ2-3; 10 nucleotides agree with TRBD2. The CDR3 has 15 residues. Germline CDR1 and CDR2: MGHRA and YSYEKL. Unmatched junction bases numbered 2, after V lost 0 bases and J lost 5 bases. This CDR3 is CASSQEAGGGDTQYF. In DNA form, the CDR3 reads TGCGCCAGCAGCCAAGAAGCGGGGGGGGGAGATACGCAGTATTTT.

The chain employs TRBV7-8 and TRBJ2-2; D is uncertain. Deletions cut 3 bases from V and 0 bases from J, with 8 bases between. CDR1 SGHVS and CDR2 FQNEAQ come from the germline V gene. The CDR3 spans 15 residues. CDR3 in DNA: TGTGCCAGCAGCTTGGTCCGAGCGAACACCGGGGAGCTGTTTTTT. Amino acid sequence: CASSLVRANTGELFF.

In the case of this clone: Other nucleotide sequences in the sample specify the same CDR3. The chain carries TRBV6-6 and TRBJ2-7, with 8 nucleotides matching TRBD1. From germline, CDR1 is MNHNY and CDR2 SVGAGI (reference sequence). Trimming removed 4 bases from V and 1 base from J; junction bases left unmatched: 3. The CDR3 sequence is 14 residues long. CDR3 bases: TGTGCCAGCAGTTCCGGGACAGGATCCTACGAGCAGTACTTC. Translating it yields CASSSGTGSYEQYF.

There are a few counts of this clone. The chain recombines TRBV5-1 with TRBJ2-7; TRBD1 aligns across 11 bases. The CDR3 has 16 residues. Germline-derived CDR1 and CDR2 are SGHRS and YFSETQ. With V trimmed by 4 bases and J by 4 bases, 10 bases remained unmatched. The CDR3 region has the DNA TGCGCCAGCAGCATTAAACCGGGACAGGGGGGTTACGAGCAGTACTTC. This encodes CASSIKPGQGGYEQYF.

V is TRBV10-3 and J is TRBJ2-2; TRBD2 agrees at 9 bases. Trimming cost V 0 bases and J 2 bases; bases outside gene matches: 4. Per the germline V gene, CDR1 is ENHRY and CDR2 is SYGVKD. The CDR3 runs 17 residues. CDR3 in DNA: TGTGCCATCAGTGAGTCGACTAGCGGCTTAAACACCGGGGAGCTGTTTTTT. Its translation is CAISESTSGLNTGELFF.

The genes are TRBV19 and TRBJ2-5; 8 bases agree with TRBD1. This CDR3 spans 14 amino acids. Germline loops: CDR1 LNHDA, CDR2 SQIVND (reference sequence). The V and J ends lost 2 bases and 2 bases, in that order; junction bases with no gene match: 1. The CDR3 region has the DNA TGTGCCAGTAGTATAACAGGGGGGCAAGAGACCCAGTACTTC. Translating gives CASSITGGQETQYF.

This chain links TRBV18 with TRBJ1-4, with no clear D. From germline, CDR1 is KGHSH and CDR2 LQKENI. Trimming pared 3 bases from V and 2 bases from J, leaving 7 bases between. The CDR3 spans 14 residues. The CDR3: CASSPSQTNEKLFF. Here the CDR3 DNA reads TGTGCCAGCTCACCTTCCCAGACTAATGAAAAACTGTTTTTT.

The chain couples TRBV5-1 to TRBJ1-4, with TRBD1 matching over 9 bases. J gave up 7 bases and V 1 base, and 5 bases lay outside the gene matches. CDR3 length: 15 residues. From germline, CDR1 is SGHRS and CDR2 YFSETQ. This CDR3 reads CASSLSRDRAEKLFF. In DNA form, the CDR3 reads TGCGCCAGCAGCTTGTCCCGGGACAGGGCTGAAAAACTGTTTTTT.